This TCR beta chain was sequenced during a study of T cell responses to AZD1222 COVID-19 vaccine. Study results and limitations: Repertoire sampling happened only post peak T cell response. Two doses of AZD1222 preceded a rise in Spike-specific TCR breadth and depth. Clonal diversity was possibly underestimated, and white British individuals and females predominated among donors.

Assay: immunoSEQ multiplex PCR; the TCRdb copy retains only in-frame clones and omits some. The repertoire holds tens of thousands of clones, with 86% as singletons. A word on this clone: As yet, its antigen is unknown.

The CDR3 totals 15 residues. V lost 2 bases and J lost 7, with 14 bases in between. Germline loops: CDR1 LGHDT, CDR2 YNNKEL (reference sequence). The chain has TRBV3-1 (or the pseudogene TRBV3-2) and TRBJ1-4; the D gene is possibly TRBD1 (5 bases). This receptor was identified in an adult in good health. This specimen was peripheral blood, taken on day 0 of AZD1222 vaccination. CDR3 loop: CASSQYGQGAEKLFF. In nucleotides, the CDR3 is TGTGCCAGCAGCCAATATGGACAAGGGGCTGAAAAACTGTTTTTT.